The T cell receptor beta chain under discussion was sequenced for a study of T cell responses to AZD1222 COVID-19 vaccine. Study-level results: CD4 TCRs associated with vaccination spanned spike, dominating at 160-218 and 743-854. Most donors were white British, females outnumbered males, and clonal diversity was possibly underestimated.

Assay used: immunoSEQ multiplex PCR; TCRdb lists only in-frame clones, some missing. The table lists 160,000 or so clones, over 80% of them singletons, with 1.5% to 2% in the top ten. The germline CDR1 and CDR2 sequences are SGDLS and YYNGEE. The CDR3 spans 11 residues. V was trimmed by 2 bases and J by 10 bases, leaving 8 bases between them. To note about this clone: What it recognizes is unknown.

Sequencing was performed on peripheral blood, taken on day 0 of AZD1222 vaccination. The receptor was isolated from an adult in good health. The chain links TRBV9 to TRBJ2-3; D is possibly TRBD2 (6 bases). Here the CDR3 reads CASSVGGAQYF. The CDR3, as DNA: TGTGCCAGCAGCGTCGGAGGGGCGCAGTATTTT.